A selection of T cell receptor beta chains follows, all from one sample in a study of Ad26.COV2.S vaccination and SARS-CoV-2 variants. Repertoires were generated with immunoSEQ multiplex PCR, while TCRdb's copy carries only in-frame clones and drops some. Of fewer than 800,000 clones in the sample, roughly nine tenths are singletons; the top ten hold about 1.5%. The sequences come from peripheral blood, collected in a trial of Ad26.COV2.S vaccine versus placebo. The receptors were sampled from a person aged 18-60 years who received the Ad26.COV2.S COVID-19 vaccine or a placebo. Both conserved end residues are part of each CDR3. The D gene is left open where the match is weak. Clone size is shown for a subset of rows, as once, few, many or a class of expanded clone.

V gene: TRBV28
clone size: NA
J gene: TRBJ1-1
D gene: TRBD1
CDR3 DNA: TGTGCCAGCAGTTTTCGAGACAGGGCCGCTGAAGCTTTCTTT
CDR3 protein: CASSFRDRAAEAFF

V gene: TRBV30
clone size: NA
J gene: TRBJ2-7
D gene: TRBD2
CDR3 DNA: TGTGCCTGGAGTCGGGAGGGCCGGTACGAGCAGTACTTC
CDR3 protein: CAWSREGRYEQYF

V gene: TRBV5-1
clone size: NA
J gene: TRBJ1-1
D gene: NA
CDR3 DNA: TGCGCCAGCAGCTTTTATAGCAGCAACACTGAAGCTTTCTTT
CDR3 protein: CASSFYSSNTEAFF

V gene: TRBV7-3
clone size: NA
J gene: TRBJ2-3
D gene: TRBD2
CDR3 DNA: TGTGCCAGCAGCTTAGGAGCGGGGAACACAGATACGCAGTATTTT
CDR3 protein: CASSLGAGNTDTQYF

V gene: TRBV4-2
clone size: NA
J gene: TRBJ1-4
D gene: TRBD1
CDR3 DNA: TGTGCCAGCAGCCAAGATCAGGGGGGATTTGCAACTAATGAAAAACTGTTTTTT
CDR3 protein: CASSQDQGGFATNEKLFF

V gene: TRBV5-4
clone size: NA
J gene: TRBJ2-2
D gene: NA
CDR3 DNA: TGTGCCAGCAGCTTGGGGGGGAGGTCGACCGGGGAGCTGTTTTTT
CDR3 protein: CASSLGGRSTGELFF

V gene: TRBV24-1
clone size: NA
J gene: TRBJ1-1
D gene: NA
CDR3 DNA: TGTGCCACCAGTGATTCGGGAGGGAGGGCTGAAGCTTTCTTT
CDR3 protein: CATSDSGGRAEAFF

V gene: TRBV5-1
clone size: NA
J gene: TRBJ2-1
D gene: NA
CDR3 DNA: TGCGCCAGCAGCCCGGGGATCGGTAGCTCCTACAATGAGCAGTTCTTC
CDR3 protein: CASSPGIGSSYNEQFF

V gene: TRBV19
clone size: NA
J gene: TRBJ2-7
D gene: NA
CDR3 DNA: TGTGCCAGTAGTACCCGGAATCGCTACGAGCAGTACTTC
CDR3 protein: CASSTRNRYEQYF

V gene: TRBV19
clone size: NA
J gene: TRBJ1-1
D gene: TRBD1
CDR3 DNA: TGTGCCAGTAGTACGGGACAGGGCTTGAACACTGAAGCTTTCTTT
CDR3 protein: CASSTGQGLNTEAFF

V gene: TRBV10-3
clone size: NA
J gene: TRBJ2-7
D gene: NA
CDR3 DNA: TGTGCCATCAGTGAGTCTCGCCCGGGACCCACCTACGAGCAGTACTTC
CDR3 protein: CAISESRPGPTYEQYF

V gene: TRBV27
clone size: NA
J gene: TRBJ1-5
D gene: NA
CDR3 DNA: TGTGCCAGCAGTCGGACTGTGAACTTTCAGCCCCAGCATTTT
CDR3 protein: CASSRTVNFQPQHF

V gene: TRBV6-4
clone size: NA
J gene: TRBJ2-3
D gene: TRBD2
CDR3 DNA: TGTGCCAGCAGCGGGACTAGCGGTAATACGCAGTATTTT
CDR3 protein: CASSGTSGNTQYF

V gene: TRBV24-1
clone size: once
J gene: TRBJ2-5
D gene: TRBD1
CDR3 DNA: TGTGCCACCAGTGAGAAAGGACAGGGCCAAGAGACCCAGTACTTC
CDR3 protein: CATSEKGQGQETQYF

V gene: TRBV2
clone size: NA
J gene: TRBJ2-2
D gene: TRBD2
CDR3 DNA: TGTGCCAGCAGTGAAGCCCTAGCGGGAGGGCGGGGGAACACCGGGGAGCTGTTTTTT
CDR3 protein: CASSEALAGGRGNTGELFF

V gene: TRBV19
clone size: NA
J gene: TRBJ2-3
D gene: TRBD2
CDR3 DNA: TGTGCCAGTAGTATAGAAACTAGCGGGGGGTACACCTTAACAGATACGCAGTATTTT
CDR3 protein: CASSIETSGGYTLTDTQYF

V gene: TRBV5-1
clone size: NA
J gene: TRBJ1-2
D gene: TRBD1
CDR3 DNA: TGCGCCAGCAGCTTGGAAGGGACAGGGTTTGTGTATGGCTACACCTTC
CDR3 protein: CASSLEGTGFVYGYTF

V gene: TRBV5-1
clone size: NA
J gene: TRBJ2-5
D gene: NA
CDR3 DNA: TGCGCCAGCAAGTCCCAAGAGACCCAGTACTTC
CDR3 protein: CASKSQETQYF

V gene: TRBV18
clone size: NA
J gene: TRBJ2-5
D gene: TRBD2
CDR3 DNA: TGTGCCAGCACCACGCGGGAGACGGAGACCCAGTACTTC
CDR3 protein: CASTTRETETQYF

V gene: TRBV19
clone size: NA
J gene: TRBJ1-5
D gene: NA
CDR3 DNA: TGTGCCAGTAGATCGGGGGTCAATCAGCCCCAGCATTTT
CDR3 protein: CASRSGVNQPQHF

V gene: TRBV7-8
clone size: NA
J gene: TRBJ2-6
D gene: NA
CDR3 DNA: TGTGCCAGCAGCTTAGAGGGACAAGGATCCAACGTCCTGACTTTC
CDR3 protein: CASSLEGQGSNVLTF

V gene: TRBV30
clone size: NA
J gene: TRBJ1-2
D gene: NA
CDR3 DNA: TGTGCCTGGAACTGGTGGGGCGGCTATGGCTACACCTTC
CDR3 protein: CAWNWWGGYGYTF

V gene: TRBV27
clone size: NA
J gene: TRBJ2-3
D gene: NA
CDR3 DNA: TGTGCCAGCAGTCCCAGACAGCACAGCAGAGGGTATTCCACAAATACGCAGTATTTT
CDR3 protein: CASSPRQHSRGYSTNTQYF

V gene: TRBV4-1
clone size: NA
J gene: TRBJ2-1
D gene: NA
CDR3 DNA: TGCGCCAGCAGCCAAGACCCCAGGGATCCTTACAATGAGCAGTTCTTC
CDR3 protein: CASSQDPRDPYNEQFF

V gene: TRBV6-6
clone size: NA
J gene: TRBJ2-3
D gene: NA
CDR3 DNA: TGTGCCAGTTTCCATCCTTCTAGCACAGATACGCAGTATTTT
CDR3 protein: CASFHPSSTDTQYF

V gene: TRBV3-1/TRBV3-2
clone size: NA
J gene: TRBJ2-3
D gene: TRBD2
CDR3 DNA: TGTGCCAGCAGCCAAGGGACTAGCGGGAGTTATTCAGATACGCAGTATTTT
CDR3 protein: CASSQGTSGSYSDTQYF

V gene: TRBV6-5
clone size: few
J gene: TRBJ2-7
D gene: NA
CDR3 DNA: TGTGCCAGCTCTCGGGGAGCGGATATCTACGAGCAGTACTTC
CDR3 protein: CASSRGADIYEQYF

V gene: TRBV10-3
clone size: NA
J gene: TRBJ1-1
D gene: NA
CDR3 DNA: TGTGCCATCAGTGATGGGGGCCTGAACACTGAAGCTTTCTTT
CDR3 protein: CAISDGGLNTEAFF

V gene: TRBV6-5
clone size: few
J gene: TRBJ2-1
D gene: NA
CDR3 DNA: TGTGCCAGCAGAAGGACATTGAGCTCCTACAATGAGCAGTTCTTC
CDR3 protein: CASRRTLSSYNEQFF

V gene: TRBV5-1
clone size: NA
J gene: TRBJ2-7
D gene: NA
CDR3 DNA: TGCGCCAGCAGCCTACCGGGACTGACTCACTACGAGCAGTACTTC
CDR3 protein: CASSLPGLTHYEQYF

V gene: TRBV5-1
clone size: NA
J gene: TRBJ2-1
D gene: TRBD2
CDR3 DNA: TGCGCCAGCAGCTTGAGGCTAGCCGGGGGGTGGAATGAGCAGTTCTTC
CDR3 protein: CASSLRLAGGWNEQFF

V gene: TRBV5-1
clone size: NA
J gene: TRBJ1-2
D gene: NA
CDR3 DNA: TGCGCCAGCAGCTTGGAGGGGGAGGGATCTGGCTATGGCTACACCTTC
CDR3 protein: CASSLEGEGSGYGYTF

V gene: TRBV5-1
clone size: NA
J gene: TRBJ2-7
D gene: TRBD2
CDR3 DNA: TGCGCCAGCAGCTTTTCGACTAGCGGGAGACAATCCTACGAGCAGTACTTC
CDR3 protein: CASSFSTSGRQSYEQYF

V gene: TRBV19
clone size: once
J gene: TRBJ2-7
D gene: TRBD2
CDR3 DNA: TGTGCCAGTAGTATAGTAGCGGGAGGGGCCTCCTACGAGCAGTACTTC
CDR3 protein: CASSIVAGGASYEQYF

V gene: TRBV12-5
clone size: NA
J gene: TRBJ2-7
D gene: NA
CDR3 DNA: TGTGCTAGTGGTTGGGGTACCTACGAGCAGTACTTC
CDR3 protein: CASGWGTYEQYF

V gene: TRBV6-5
clone size: NA
J gene: TRBJ2-4
D gene: NA
CDR3 DNA: TGTGCCAGCACGGGACTGGGAAACATTCAGTACTTC
CDR3 protein: CASTGLGNIQYF

V gene: TRBV6-2/TRBV6-3
clone size: NA
J gene: TRBJ2-3
D gene: NA
CDR3 DNA: TGTGCCAGCAGTCGTCCGGGACTCCATTGGGAGCAGTATTTT
CDR3 protein: CASSRPGLHWEQYF

V gene: TRBV18
clone size: NA
J gene: TRBJ2-5
D gene: NA
CDR3 DNA: TGTGCCAGCTCACCAGAGGGGCGCGTAGAGACCCAGTACTTC
CDR3 protein: CASSPEGRVETQYF

V gene: TRBV6-5
clone size: NA
J gene: TRBJ2-1
D gene: TRBD2
CDR3 DNA: TGTGCCAGCGTCCCCAGCGGGAGCTACAATGAGCAGTTCTTC
CDR3 protein: CASVPSGSYNEQFF

V gene: TRBV6-2/TRBV6-3
clone size: once
J gene: TRBJ2-5
D gene: NA
CDR3 DNA: TGTGCCAGCAGTTACGGGGGCACAGGGACCGGCGAGACCCAGTACTTC
CDR3 protein: CASSYGGTGTGETQYF

V gene: TRBV7-8
clone size: NA
J gene: TRBJ2-7
D gene: TRBD1
CDR3 DNA: TGTGCCAGCAGCCAGGGGGCCGGTCAGGGGCCCTACGAGCAGTACTTC
CDR3 protein: CASSQGAGQGPYEQYF

V gene: TRBV2
clone size: NA
J gene: TRBJ2-7
D gene: TRBD2
CDR3 DNA: TGTGCCAGCGGGAGGGGTTCTCCCTACGAGCAGTACTTC
CDR3 protein: CASGRGSPYEQYF

V gene: TRBV7-2
clone size: NA
J gene: TRBJ1-1
D gene: NA
CDR3 DNA: TGTGCCAGCACCTTGCAAGACCGTTACACTGAAGCTTTCTTT
CDR3 protein: CASTLQDRYTEAFF

V gene: TRBV24-1
clone size: once
J gene: TRBJ2-2
D gene: TRBD1
CDR3 DNA: TGTGCCACCAGTGATACCAGACAGGGAGCCGGGGAGCTGTTTTTT
CDR3 protein: CATSDTRQGAGELFF

V gene: TRBV25-1
clone size: NA
J gene: TRBJ2-7
D gene: TRBD1
CDR3 DNA: TGTGCCAGCAGTGCATTCCAGGGGGCATACGAGCAGTACTTC
CDR3 protein: CASSAFQGAYEQYF

V gene: TRBV6-6
clone size: NA
J gene: TRBJ2-5
D gene: NA
CDR3 DNA: TGTGCCAGCAGACCCTGGACATCTCGGTCGACAGAGACCCAGTACTTC
CDR3 protein: CASRPWTSRSTETQYF

V gene: TRBV7-9
clone size: NA
J gene: TRBJ2-3
D gene: TRBD2
CDR3 DNA: TGTGCCAGCAGCTTTGACGGGAGGGTGGCAGATACGCAGTATTTT
CDR3 protein: CASSFDGRVADTQYF

V gene: TRBV14
clone size: NA
J gene: TRBJ2-1
D gene: NA
CDR3 DNA: TGTGCCAGCAGCCAAGGGCCTCGGGGGTACAATGAGCAGTTCTTC
CDR3 protein: CASSQGPRGYNEQFF

V gene: TRBV6-6
clone size: NA
J gene: TRBJ2-3
D gene: NA
CDR3 DNA: TGTGCCAGCAGTTCCTATACGCAGTATTTT
CDR3 protein: CASSSYTQYF

V gene: TRBV2
clone size: NA
J gene: TRBJ2-1
D gene: TRBD1
CDR3 DNA: TGTGCCAGCAAAAGGAACACCGGGACAGGGATCTACAATGAGCAGTTCTTC
CDR3 protein: CASKRNTGTGIYNEQFF

V gene: TRBV18
clone size: once
J gene: TRBJ2-7
D gene: NA
CDR3 DNA: TGTGCCAGCTCACCAAGGGACATCCCCTACGAGCAGTACTTC
CDR3 protein: CASSPRDIPYEQYF

V gene: TRBV27
clone size: NA
J gene: TRBJ2-7
D gene: TRBD2
CDR3 DNA: TGTGCCAGCAGTTTATTAGCGGGAGGGCCGTTGGAGCAGTACTTC
CDR3 protein: CASSLLAGGPLEQYF

V gene: TRBV12-3/TRBV12-4
clone size: NA
J gene: TRBJ2-1
D gene: TRBD1
CDR3 DNA: TGTGCCAGCAGCATCCGGGACAGCCGGTTCTTC
CDR3 protein: CASSIRDSRFF